This entry describes one TCR beta chain. The source of the sample is a study of blood T cell repertoires in COVID-19. CDR3 length: 14 amino acids. In germline, CDR1 is LNHDA, CDR2 SQIVND (reference sequence). J was trimmed by 6 bases and V by 4 bases; bases with no gene match: 3. Original methodology: Estimates of nucleated cell counts were drawn from the amplification of reference gene primers. TCRdb keeps only in-frame clones here, not all; method: immunoSEQ multiplex PCR. V, J and clone size were drawn from that table, and D and trimming were deduced from the DNA. The table includes approximately 94,000 clones, about 77% detected once.

The sample comprised peripheral blood. This rearrangement joins TRBV19 to TRBJ2-1; the match to TRBD1 covers 10 bases. The receptor comes from a woman aged 70-85 years with acute or convalescent COVID-19. The CDR3 DNA reads TGTGCCAGTAGTACCCGGACAGGGGGCAATGAGCAGTTCTTC. Its protein product is CASSTRTGGNEQFF. The entire variable domain, with the rest obtained from reference TRBV19 and TRBJ2-1, is as follows: DGGITQSPKYLFRKEGQNVTLSCEQNLNHDAMYWYRQDPGQGLRLIYYSQIVNDFQKGDIAEGYSVSREKKESFPLTVTSAQKNPTAFYLCASSTRTGGNEQFFGPGTRLTVL.